This record looks at one T cell receptor beta chain sequence and its context. What it binds is unknown. Lamina propria lymphocytes from surgical specimens were isolated on a density gradient before sorting. Sequencing used immunoSEQ multiplex PCR; TCRdb keeps in-frame clones, though not all of them. The sample lists more than 2,500 clones, 90% seen once, with more than 2% in the top ten. This sample was included in a study of T cell repertoires in ileal Crohn's disease. Per germline, CDR1 KGHSH and CDR2 LQKENI. This CDR3 has 16 residues. The V and J ends lost 0 bases and 0 bases, in that order; junction bases with no gene match: 1. Study-wide points: High-frequency clones were more common in sorted CD8 than CD4 cells.

Sequenced: CD4+ T cells sorted from the ileum. The clonotype originates from an adult with Crohn's disease. The chain uses TRBV18 and TRBJ2-1, with 8 bases fitting TRBD2. The CDR3 DNA is TGTGCCAGCTCACCACCAAGCGGGGGCTCCTACAATGAGCAGTTCTTC. Translation: CASSPPSGGSYNEQFF.